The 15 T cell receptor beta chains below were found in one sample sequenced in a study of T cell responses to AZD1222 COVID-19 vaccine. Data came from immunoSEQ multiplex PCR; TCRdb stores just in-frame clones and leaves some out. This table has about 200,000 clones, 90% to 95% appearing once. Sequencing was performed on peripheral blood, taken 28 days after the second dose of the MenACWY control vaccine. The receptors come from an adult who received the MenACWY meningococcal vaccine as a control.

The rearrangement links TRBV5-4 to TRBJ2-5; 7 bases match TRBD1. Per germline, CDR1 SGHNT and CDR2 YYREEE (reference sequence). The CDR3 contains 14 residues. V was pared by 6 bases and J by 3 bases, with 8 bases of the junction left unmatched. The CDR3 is CASTRAGQEETQYF. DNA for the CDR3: TGTGCCAGCACCCGAGCCGGACAGGAAGAGACCCAGTACTTC.

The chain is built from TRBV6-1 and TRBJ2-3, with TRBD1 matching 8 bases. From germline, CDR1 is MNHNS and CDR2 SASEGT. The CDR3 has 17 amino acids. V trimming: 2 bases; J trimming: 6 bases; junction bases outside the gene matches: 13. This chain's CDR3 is CASSEKGGTGLRDTQYF. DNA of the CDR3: TGTGCCAGCAGTGAAAAGGGCGGGACAGGCCTTCGCGATACGCAGTATTTT.

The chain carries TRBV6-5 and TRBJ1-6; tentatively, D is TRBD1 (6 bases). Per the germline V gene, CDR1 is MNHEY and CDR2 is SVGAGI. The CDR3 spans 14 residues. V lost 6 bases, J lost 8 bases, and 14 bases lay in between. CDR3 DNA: TGTGCCAGCAGAGGACAGCGACCATATTCACCCCTCCACTTT. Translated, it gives CASRGQRPYSPLHF.

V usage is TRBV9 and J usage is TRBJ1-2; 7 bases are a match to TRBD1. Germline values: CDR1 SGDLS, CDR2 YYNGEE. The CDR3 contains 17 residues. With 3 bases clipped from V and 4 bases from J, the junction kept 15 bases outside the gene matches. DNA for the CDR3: TGTGCCAGCAGCGGGAGTGGACAGGAGCATGGGGGCTATGGCTACACCTTC. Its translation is CASSGSGQEHGGYGYTF.

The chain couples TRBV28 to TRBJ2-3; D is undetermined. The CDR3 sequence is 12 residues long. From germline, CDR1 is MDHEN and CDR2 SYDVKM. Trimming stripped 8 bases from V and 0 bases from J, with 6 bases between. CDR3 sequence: CASAVSTDTQYF. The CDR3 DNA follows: TGTGCCAGCGCGGTCAGCACAGATACGCAGTATTTT.

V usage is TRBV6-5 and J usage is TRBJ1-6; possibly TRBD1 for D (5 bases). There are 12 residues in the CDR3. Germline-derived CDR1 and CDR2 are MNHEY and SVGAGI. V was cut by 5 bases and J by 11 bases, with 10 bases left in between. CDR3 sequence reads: CASSLSGTPLHF. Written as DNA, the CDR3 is TGTGCCAGCAGTCTCTCAGGGACACCCCTCCACTTT.

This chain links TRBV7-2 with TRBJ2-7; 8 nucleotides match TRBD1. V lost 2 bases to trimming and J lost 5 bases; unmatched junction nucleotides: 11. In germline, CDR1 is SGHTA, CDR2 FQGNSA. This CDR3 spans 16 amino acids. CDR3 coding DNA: TGTGCCAGCAGCTTATACTGGGACAGGCCCGCCGACGAGCAGTACTTC. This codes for CASSLYWDRPADEQYF.

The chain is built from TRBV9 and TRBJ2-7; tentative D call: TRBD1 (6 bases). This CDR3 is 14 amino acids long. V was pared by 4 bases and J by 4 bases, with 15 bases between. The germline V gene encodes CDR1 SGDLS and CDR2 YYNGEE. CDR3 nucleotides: TGTGCCAGCAGCCCGGGACAATTTCAATACGAGCAGTACTTC. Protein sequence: CASSPGQFQYEQYF.

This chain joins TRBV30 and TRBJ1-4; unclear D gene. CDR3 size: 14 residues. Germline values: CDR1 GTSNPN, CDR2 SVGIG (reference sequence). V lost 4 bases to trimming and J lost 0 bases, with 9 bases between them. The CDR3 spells CAWTAGATNEKLFF. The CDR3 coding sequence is TGTGCCTGGACGGCAGGTGCAACTAATGAAAAACTGTTTTTT. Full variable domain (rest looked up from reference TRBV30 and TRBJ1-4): SQTIHQWPATLVQPVGSPLSLECTVEGTSNPNLYWYRQAAGRGLQLLFYSVGIGQISSEVPQNLSASRPQDRQFILSSKKLLLSDSGFYLCAWTAGATNEKLFFGSGTQLSVL.

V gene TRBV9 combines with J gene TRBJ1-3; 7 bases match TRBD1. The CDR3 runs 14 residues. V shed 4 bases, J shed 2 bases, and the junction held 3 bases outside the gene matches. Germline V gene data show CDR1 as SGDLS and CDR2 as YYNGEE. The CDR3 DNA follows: TGTGCCAGCAGCCTCGGACAGGCTGGAAACACCATATATTTT. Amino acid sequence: CASSLGQAGNTIYF.

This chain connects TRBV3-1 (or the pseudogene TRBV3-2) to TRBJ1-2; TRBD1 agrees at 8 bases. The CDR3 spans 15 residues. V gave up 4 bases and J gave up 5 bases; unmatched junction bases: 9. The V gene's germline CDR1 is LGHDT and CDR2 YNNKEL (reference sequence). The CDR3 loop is CASSPGRTGPYGYTF. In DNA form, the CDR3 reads TGTGCCAGCAGCCCGGGAAGGACAGGGCCATATGGCTACACCTTC.

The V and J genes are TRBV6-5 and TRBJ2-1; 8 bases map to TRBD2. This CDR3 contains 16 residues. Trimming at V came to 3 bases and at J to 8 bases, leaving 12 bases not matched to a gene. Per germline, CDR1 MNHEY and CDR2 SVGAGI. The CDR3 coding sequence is TGTGCCAGCAGTTATCTTCCGGGGGGGCCGTCGGATGAGCAGTTCTTC. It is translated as CASSYLPGGPSDEQFF.

CDR3 bases: TGTGCCAGCCGCTACCAGACCCAGGACTACGAGCAGTACTTC. Its protein product is CASRYQTQDYEQYF. The V gene is TRBV6-5, the J gene TRBJ2-7; no definite D call. Trimming cost V 8 bases and J 3 bases, with 17 bases left between them. CDR3 size: 14 residues. CDR1 is MNHEY, CDR2 SVGAGI, per germline.

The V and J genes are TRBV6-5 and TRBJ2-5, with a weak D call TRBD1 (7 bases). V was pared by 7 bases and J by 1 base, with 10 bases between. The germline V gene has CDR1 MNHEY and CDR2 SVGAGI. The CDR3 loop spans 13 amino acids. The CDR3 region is CASMRDSQETQYF. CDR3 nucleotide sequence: TGTGCCAGCATGCGGGACAGCCAAGAGACCCAGTACTTC.

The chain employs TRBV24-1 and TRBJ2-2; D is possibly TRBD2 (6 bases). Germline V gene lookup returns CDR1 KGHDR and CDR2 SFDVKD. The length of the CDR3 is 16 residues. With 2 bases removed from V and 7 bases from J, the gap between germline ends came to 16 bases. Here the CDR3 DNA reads TGTGCCACCAGTGATTGGCGCCGGGGACTGAACGGGGAGCTGTTTTTT. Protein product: CATSDWRRGLNGELFF.